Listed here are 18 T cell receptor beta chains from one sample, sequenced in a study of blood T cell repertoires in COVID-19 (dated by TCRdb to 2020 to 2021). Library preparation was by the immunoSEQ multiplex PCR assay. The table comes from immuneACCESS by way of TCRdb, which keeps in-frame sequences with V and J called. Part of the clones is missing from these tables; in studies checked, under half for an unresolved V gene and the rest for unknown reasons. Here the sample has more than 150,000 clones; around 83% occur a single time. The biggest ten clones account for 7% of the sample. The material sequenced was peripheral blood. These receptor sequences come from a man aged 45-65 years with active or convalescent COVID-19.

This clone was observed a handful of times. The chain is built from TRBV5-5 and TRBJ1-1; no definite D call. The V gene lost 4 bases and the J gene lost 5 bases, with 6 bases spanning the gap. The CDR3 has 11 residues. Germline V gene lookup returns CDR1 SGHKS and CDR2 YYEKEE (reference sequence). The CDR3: CASSIRTEAFF. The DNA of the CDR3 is TGTGCCAGCAGCATTCGGACTGAAGCTTTCTTT.

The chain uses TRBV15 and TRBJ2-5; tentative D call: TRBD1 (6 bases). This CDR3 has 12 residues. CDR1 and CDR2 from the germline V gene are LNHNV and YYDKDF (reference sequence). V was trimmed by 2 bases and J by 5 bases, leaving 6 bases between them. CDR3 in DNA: TGTGCCACCAGCAGACAGGGGGAGACCCAGTACTTC. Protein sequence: CATSRQGETQYF.

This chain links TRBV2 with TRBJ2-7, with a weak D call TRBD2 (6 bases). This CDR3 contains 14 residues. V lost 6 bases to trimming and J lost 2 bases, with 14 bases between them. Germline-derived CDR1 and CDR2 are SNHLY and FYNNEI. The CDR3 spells CASREGVPTYEQYF. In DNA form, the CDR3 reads TGTGCCAGCAGGGAGGGAGTCCCCACCTACGAGCAGTACTTC. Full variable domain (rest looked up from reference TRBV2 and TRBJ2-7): EPEVTQTPSHQVTQMGQEVILRCVPISNHLYFYWYRQILGQKVEFLVSFYNNEISEKSEIFDDQFSVERPDGSNFTLKIRSTKLEDSAMYFCASREGVPTYEQYFGPGTRLTVT.

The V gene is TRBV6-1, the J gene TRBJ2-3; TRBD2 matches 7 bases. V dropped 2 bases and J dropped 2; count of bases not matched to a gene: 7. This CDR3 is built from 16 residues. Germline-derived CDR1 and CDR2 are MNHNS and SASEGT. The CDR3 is CASSERGRAFTDTQYF. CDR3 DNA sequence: TGTGCCAGCAGTGAACGAGGGAGGGCTTTCACAGATACGCAGTATTTT.

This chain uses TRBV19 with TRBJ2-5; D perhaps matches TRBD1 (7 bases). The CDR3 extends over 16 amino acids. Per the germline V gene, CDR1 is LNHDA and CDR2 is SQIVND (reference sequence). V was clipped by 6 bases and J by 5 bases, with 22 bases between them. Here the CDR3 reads CASSKGLQGLWETQYF. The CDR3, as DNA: TGTGCCAGTAGCAAAGGACTACAGGGGCTTTGGGAGACCCAGTACTTC. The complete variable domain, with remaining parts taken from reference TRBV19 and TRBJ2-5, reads DGGITQSPKYLFRKEGQNVTLSCEQNLNHDAMYWYRQDPGQGLRLIYYSQIVNDFQKGDIAEGYSVSREKKESFPLTVTSAQKNPTAFYLCASSKGLQGLWETQYFGPGTRLLVL.

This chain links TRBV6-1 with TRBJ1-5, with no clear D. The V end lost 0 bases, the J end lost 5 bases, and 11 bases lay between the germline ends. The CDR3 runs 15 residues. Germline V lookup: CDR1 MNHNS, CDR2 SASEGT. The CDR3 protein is CASSEAWSRHQPQHF. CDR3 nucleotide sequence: TGTGCCAGCAGTGAAGCTTGGTCCAGGCATCAGCCCCAGCATTTT.

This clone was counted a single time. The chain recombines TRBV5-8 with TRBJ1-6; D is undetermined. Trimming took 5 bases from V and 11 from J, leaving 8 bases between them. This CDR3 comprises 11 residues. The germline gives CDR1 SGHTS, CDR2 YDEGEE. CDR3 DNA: TGTGCCAGCAGTTCTATCACACCCCTCCACTTT. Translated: CASSSITPLHF.

The CDR3 is CASSGESNTEAFF. CDR3 bases: TGTGCCAGCTCGGGAGAATCGAACACTGAAGCTTTCTTT. The V call is TRBV18, the J call TRBJ1-1; D not certain. Trimming cost V 6 bases and J 1 base, with 9 bases left between them. This CDR3 contains 13 residues. Per the germline V gene, CDR1 is KGHSH and CDR2 is LQKENI.

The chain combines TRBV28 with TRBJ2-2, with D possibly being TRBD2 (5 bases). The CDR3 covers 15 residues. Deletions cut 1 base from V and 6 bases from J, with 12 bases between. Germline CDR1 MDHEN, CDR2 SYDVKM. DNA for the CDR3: TGTGCCAGCAGTTTATTTTTAGCCGGGGCCGGGGAGCTGTTTTTT. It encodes CASSLFLAGAGELFF.

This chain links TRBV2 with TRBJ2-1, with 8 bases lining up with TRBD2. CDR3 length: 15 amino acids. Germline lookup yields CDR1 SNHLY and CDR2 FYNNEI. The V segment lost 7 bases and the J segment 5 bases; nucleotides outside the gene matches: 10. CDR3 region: CASNLRSGGNNEQFF. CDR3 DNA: TGTGCCAGCAATTTACGGAGCGGGGGCAACAATGAGCAGTTCTTC.

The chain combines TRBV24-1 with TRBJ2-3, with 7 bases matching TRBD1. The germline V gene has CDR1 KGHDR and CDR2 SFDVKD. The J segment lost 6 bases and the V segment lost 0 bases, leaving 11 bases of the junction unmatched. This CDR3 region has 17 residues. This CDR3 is CATSDLRTGLGADTQYF. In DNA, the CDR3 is TGTGCCACCAGTGATTTGCGGACAGGCCTAGGCGCGGATACGCAGTATTTT.

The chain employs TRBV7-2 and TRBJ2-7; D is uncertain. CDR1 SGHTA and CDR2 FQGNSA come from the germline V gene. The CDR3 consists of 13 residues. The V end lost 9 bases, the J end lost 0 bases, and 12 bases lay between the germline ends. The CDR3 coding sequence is TGTGCCAGTCGCGTCGACAACTCCTACGAGCAGTACTTC. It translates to CASRVDNSYEQYF.

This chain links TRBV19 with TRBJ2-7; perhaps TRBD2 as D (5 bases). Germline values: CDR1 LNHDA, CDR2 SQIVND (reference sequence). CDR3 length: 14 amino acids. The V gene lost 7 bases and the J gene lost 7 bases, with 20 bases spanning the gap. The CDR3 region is CASNPSPRTWEQYF. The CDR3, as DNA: TGTGCCAGTAATCCCTCCCCTCGGACTTGGGAGCAGTACTTC.

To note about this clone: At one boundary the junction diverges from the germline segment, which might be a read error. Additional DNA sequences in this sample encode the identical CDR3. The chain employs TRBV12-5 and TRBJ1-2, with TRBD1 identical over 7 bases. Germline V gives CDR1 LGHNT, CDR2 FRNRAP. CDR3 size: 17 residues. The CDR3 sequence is CASGLDLSGGDNYGYTF. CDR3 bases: TGTGCCAGTGGTTTGGATCTATCAGGGGGTGATAACTATGGCTACACCTTC.

CDR3 sequence: CASRGYNEQFF. CDR3 nucleotide sequence: TGTGCCAGTCGGGGGTACAATGAGCAGTTCTTC. The rearrangement links TRBV6-5 to TRBJ2-1, with D possibly being TRBD2 (6 bases). The CDR3 runs to 11 residues. The V gene's germline CDR1 is MNHEY and CDR2 SVGAGI. Trimming removed 9 bases at V and 4 bases at J, with 7 bases between.

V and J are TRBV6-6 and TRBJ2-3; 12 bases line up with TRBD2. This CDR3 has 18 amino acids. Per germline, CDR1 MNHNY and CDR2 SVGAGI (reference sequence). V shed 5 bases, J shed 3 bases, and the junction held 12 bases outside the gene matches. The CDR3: CASSPYGLAGIGTDTQYF. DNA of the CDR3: TGTGCCAGCAGTCCCTACGGACTAGCGGGGATTGGGACAGATACGCAGTATTTT.

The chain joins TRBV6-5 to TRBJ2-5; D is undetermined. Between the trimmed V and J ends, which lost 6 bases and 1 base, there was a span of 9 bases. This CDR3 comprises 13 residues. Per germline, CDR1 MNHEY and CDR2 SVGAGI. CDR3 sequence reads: CASRNTGQETQYF. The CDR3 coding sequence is TGTGCCAGCAGAAATACTGGCCAAGAGACCCAGTACTTC.

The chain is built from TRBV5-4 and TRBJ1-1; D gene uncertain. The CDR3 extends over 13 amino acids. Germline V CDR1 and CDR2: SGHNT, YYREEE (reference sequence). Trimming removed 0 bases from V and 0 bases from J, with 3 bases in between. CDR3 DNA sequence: TGTGCCAGCAGCTTGGGGCTGAACACTGAAGCTTTCTTT. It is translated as CASSLGLNTEAFF.